Presented here are 11 T cell receptor beta chains from one specimen sequenced in a study of blood T cell repertoires in COVID-19. The data were produced by immunoSEQ multiplex PCR, yet TCRdb's version contains in-frame clones alone and is incomplete. The data show about 52,000 clones, about 85% seen once. What was sequenced was peripheral blood. These receptors were collected from a human donor in a cohort sampled during active COVID-19.

In the case of this clone: This sequence may be a read error, since a much larger clone differs from it by one base. The gene calls are TRBV5-6 and TRBJ2-3, with D tentatively TRBD1 (5 bases). The CDR3 has 16 residues. Germline V CDR1 and CDR2: SGHDT, YYEEEE. V was clipped by 0 bases and J by 0 bases, with 11 bases between them. CDR3 sequence (DNA): TGTGCCAGCAGCTTGGCCAGGGAAACTAGCACAGATACGCAGTATTTT. Encoded protein: CASSLARETSTDTQYF.

The chain uses TRBV10-1 and TRBJ2-2, with a possible D match to TRBD2 (6 bases). Trimming took off 3 bases at V and 6 bases at J, with 11 bases between the two ends. Germline V gives CDR1 WNHNN, CDR2 SYGVQD (reference sequence). The CDR3 has 14 amino acids. CDR3 in amino acids: CASSERRAAGELFF. The CDR3 coding sequence is TGCGCCAGCAGTGAACGGAGGGCCGCCGGGGAGCTGTTTTTT.

The chain uses TRBV5-1 and TRBJ1-1; possible D gene TRBD1, 5 bases. The CDR3 covers 15 residues. Looked up from germline, CDR1 is SGHRS and CDR2 is YFSETQ. With 4 bases removed from V and 4 bases from J, the gap between germline ends came to 17 bases. The CDR3 coding sequence is TGCGCCAGCAGCCCCTCTTATAGGGGTAGCACTGAAGCTTTCTTT. Its translation is CASSPSYRGSTEAFF.

V gene TRBV19 combines with J gene TRBJ1-1; D uncertain. The germline gives CDR1 LNHDA, CDR2 SQIVND (reference sequence). This CDR3 spans 14 amino acids. V gave up 4 bases and J gave up 0 bases, with 9 bases separating them. This CDR3 reads CASSTPLLNTEAFF. Written as DNA, the CDR3 is TGTGCCAGTAGTACTCCCCTCTTGAACACTGAAGCTTTCTTT.

The gene calls are TRBV25-1 and TRBJ2-1; TRBD2 matches at 7 bases. V lost 7 bases, J lost 0 bases, and 12 bases stayed unmatched. This CDR3 has 17 residues. CDR1 and CDR2 (germline): MGHDK, SYGVNS. CDR3 in amino acids: CASTSLGRGSSYNEQFF. The CDR3 DNA reads TGTGCCAGCACATCACTTGGGCGGGGGAGCTCCTACAATGAGCAGTTCTTC.

The gene calls are TRBV7-2 and TRBJ2-6; D is possibly TRBD1 (6 bases). The germline CDR1 and CDR2 sequences are SGHTA and FQGNSA. The CDR3 runs 17 residues. The V end was cut by 5 bases, the J end by 0 bases, with 14 bases between. CDR3: CASSITRDTSGANVLTF. The CDR3, as DNA: TGTGCCAGCAGCATTACCCGGGACACCTCTGGGGCCAACGTCCTGACTTTC.

The chain recombines TRBV7-6 with TRBJ1-2; no firm D call. This CDR3 contains 15 residues. Trimming removed 1 base at V and 6 bases at J, with 15 bases between. Germline V gives CDR1 SGHVS, CDR2 FNYEAQ. The CDR3 bases are TGTGCCAGCAGCTTAGGAGGGTCAGTTTTGGATGGCTACACCTTC. Translation gives CASSLGGSVLDGYTF.

This chain connects TRBV10-1 to TRBJ1-3; D remains unclear. Germline V CDR1 and CDR2: WNHNN, SYGVQD (reference sequence). V lost 8 bases and J 0 bases, leaving 11 bases between the germline ends. The CDR3 sequence is 14 residues long. The CDR3 region has the DNA TGCGCCAGCTCCCCCGATAGCTCTGGAAACACCATATATTTT. Encoded protein: CASSPDSSGNTIYF.

J is TRBJ2-3 and V is TRBV5-1; 8 bases line up with TRBD2. There are 17 residues in the CDR3. CDR1 and CDR2 (germline): SGHRS, YFSETQ. V gave up 0 bases and J gave up 3 bases; unmatched junction bases: 9. CDR3: CASSLGASGFGTDTQYF. Written as DNA, the CDR3 is TGCGCCAGCAGCTTGGGGGCTAGCGGGTTCGGGACAGATACGCAGTATTTT.

The V call is TRBV15, the J call TRBJ2-7; D might be TRBD2 (6 bases). This CDR3 has 16 residues. Germline V lookup: CDR1 LNHNV, CDR2 YYDKDF (reference sequence). V dropped 0 bases and J dropped 5 bases, with 17 bases sitting between them. CDR3: CATSRDSWWEDHEQYF. The CDR3 DNA follows: TGTGCCACCAGCAGAGATTCGTGGTGGGAGGACCACGAGCAGTACTTC.

This clone was recorded once. V and J are TRBV20-1 and TRBJ2-1; D is possibly TRBD2 (5 bases). Trimming stripped 6 bases from V and 12 bases from J, with 15 bases between. This CDR3 comprises 11 residues. Germline CDR1 is DFQATT and CDR2 is SNEGSKA (reference sequence). The CDR3 is CSAGLGVGQFF. CDR3 bases: TGCAGTGCCGGTCTCGGGGTGGGGCAGTTCTTC.